This is a list of T cell receptor beta chains from one sample in a study of cytomegalovirus exposure and HLA in healthy donors. TCRdb's table, derived via immunoSEQ multiplex PCR, lists solely in-frame clones and lacks some. Of tens of thousands of clones listed, 72% are singletons. Material: PBMCs. These receptors were collected from a woman aged 40 to 50 in good health and CMV-seropositive. CDR3s leave out the opening cysteine and the closing phenylalanine or tryptophan.

TRBV6-1,ASSDLYLDRDRGTDTQY
TRBV5-6,ASSPGRGYGYT
TRBV2,ASRTDSQETQY
TRBV6-1,ASSEGGRTEAF
TRBV5-4,ASSKGGGGGTTYEQY
TRBV30,AWSVPSWPSGSNEQF
TRBV25-1,ASSEYPPVNTIY
TRBV6-1,ASSETGTGPYEQY
TRBV14,ASSRGSGGRETQY
TRBV6-5,ASIQQGAYEQY
TRBV7-9,SSSLVRDGYT
TRBV5-4,ASSVDRDNSPLH
TRBV29-1,SAAGTGDTEAF
TRBV5-6,ASKIGGQALGYT
TRBV6-4,ASSDLGQGSSGYT
TRBV7-2,ASSLSGQGGGYT
TRBV18,ASSPRQGNTGELF
TRBV11-3,ASSLGDIFSYEQY
TRBV21-1,ASSNESGTRDQETQY
TRBV7-8,ASSLTGALKGYT
TRBV15,ATSELSNQPQH
TRBV5-1,ASRTSGFVSTDTQY
TRBV5-1,ASRTRGQGDEKLF
TRBV5-1,ASSPGRFLGGGFNTYEQY
TRBV7-3,ASSLRNGQGNEQF
TRBV13,ASSPRDGRTDTQY
TRBV12-5,ASGLAGDGYGYT
TRBV9,ASSVGTASEQY
TRBV19,ASSIQGTDTQY